Here is one T cell receptor (beta chain) with its context. Clones were read by immunoSEQ multiplex PCR, and TCRdb kept only the in-frame ones, dropping some. The repertoire holds about 380,000 clones, with less than 85% as singletons. The sample belongs to a study of blood T cell repertoires in COVID-19. CDR1 is ENHRY and CDR2 is SYGVKD in the germline V gene. CDR3 length: 14 residues. V lost 3 bases and J lost 0, with 8 bases in between. This TCR came from a young woman with acute or convalescent COVID-19. The V call is TRBV10-3, the J call TRBJ2-5; D is perhaps TRBD1 (6 bases). The material sequenced was peripheral blood. The CDR3 region has the DNA TGTGCCATCAGTGAAAGGGGGTACCAAGAGACCCAGTACTTC. It translates to CAISERGYQETQYF.